A single sample gave rise to the 11 T cell receptor beta chains below, sequenced in a study of OX40 agonist ivuxolimab in advanced cancers. Assay used: immunoSEQ multiplex PCR; TCRdb lists only in-frame clones, some missing. Of tens of thousands of clones listed, roughly 85% were seen once; the top ten hold roughly 0.66%. The material sequenced was CD4+ or CD8+ T cells sorted from blood, taken in a trial of the OX40 agonist ivuxolimab. These receptors all come from an adult with an advanced solid tumor such as melanoma, head and neck, liver or kidney cancer.

The chain recombines TRBV5-4 with TRBJ2-7; D ambiguous. V dropped 2 bases and J dropped 3 bases, with 9 bases sitting between them. In germline, CDR1 is SGHNT, CDR2 YYREEE (reference sequence). This CDR3 contains 13 residues. The CDR3 DNA follows: TGTGCCAGCAGCTTTGACGGAATCTACGAGCAGTACTTC. As protein: CASSFDGIYEQYF.

J is TRBJ2-2 and V is TRBV5-1; TRBD1 matches 8 bases. The J segment lost 3 bases and the V segment lost 7 bases, leaving 5 bases of the junction unmatched. There are 14 residues in the CDR3. Germline lookup yields CDR1 SGHRS and CDR2 YFSETQ. CDR3 amino acids: CASAPQGDTGELFF. The CDR3 nucleotides are TGCGCCAGCGCCCCACAGGGGGACACCGGGGAGCTGTTTTTT.

The chain carries TRBV18 and TRBJ1-6, with 9 bases lining up with TRBD1. From germline, CDR1 is KGHSH and CDR2 LQKENI. This CDR3 contains 15 residues. V shed 5 bases, J shed 9 bases, and the junction held 8 bases outside the gene matches. The CDR3 DNA sequence: TGTGCCAGCTCAACCGGGACAGGGTCGCGTTCACCCCTCCACTTT. Its protein product is CASSTGTGSRSPLHF.

This chain connects TRBV5-1 to TRBJ2-2, with no clear D. This CDR3 has 15 amino acids. Germline assignment: CDR1 SGHRS and CDR2 YFSETQ. The V end was cut by 6 bases, the J end by 0 bases, with 12 bases between. CDR3 coding DNA: TGCGCCAGCAACGAGAGAAACGCGAACACCGGGGAGCTGTTTTTT. This sequence encodes CASNERNANTGELFF. Full variable domain (remainder filled in from reference TRBV5-1 and TRBJ2-2): KAGVTQTPRYLIKTRGQQVTLSCSPISGHRSVSWYQQTPGQGLQFLFEYFSETQRNKGNFPGRFSGRQFSNSRSEMNVSTLELGDSALYLCASNERNANTGELFFGEGSRLTVL.

This chain links TRBV7-7 with TRBJ1-3; D is unresolved. The ends were cut back, 2 bases at V and 0 bases at J, with 2 bases in the middle. This CDR3 has 13 amino acids. CDR1 is SSHAT and CDR2 is FNYEAQ in the germline V gene (reference sequence). The CDR3 spells CASSLNSGNTIYF. The CDR3 coding sequence is TGTGCCAGCAGCTTAAACTCTGGAAACACCATATATTTT.

The chain is built from TRBV5-1 and TRBJ2-7; D unclear. Germline assignment: CDR1 SGHRS and CDR2 YFSETQ. This CDR3 contains 15 residues. V lost 3 bases to trimming and J lost 0 bases, with 13 bases between them. This CDR3 is CASSSGGFGSYEQYF. Here the CDR3 DNA reads TGCGCCAGCAGCTCGGGTGGGTTCGGCTCCTACGAGCAGTACTTC.

This rearrangement joins TRBV6-1 to TRBJ2-7, with TRBD1 matching 7 bases. The CDR3 is 14 residues long. Germline V lookup: CDR1 MNHNS, CDR2 SASEGT. V was clipped by 6 bases and J by 0 bases; unmatched bases: 5. Here the CDR3 reads CASRKQGSSYEQYF. CDR3 bases: TGTGCCAGCAGAAAACAGGGGAGCTCCTACGAGCAGTACTTC.

This rearrangement joins TRBV9 to TRBJ1-3, with D tentatively TRBD1 (6 bases). V was trimmed by 3 bases and J by 0 bases, leaving 10 bases between them. The germline gives CDR1 SGDLS, CDR2 YYNGEE. The length of the CDR3 is 15 residues. In nucleotides, the CDR3 is TGTGCCAGCAGCGCGACAGGCAACTCTGGAAACACCATATATTTT. It is translated as CASSATGNSGNTIYF.

V usage is TRBV19 and J usage is TRBJ2-3; 7 bases fit TRBD2. CDR3 length: 13 residues. Germline V CDR1 and CDR2: LNHDA, SQIVND (reference sequence). J lost 4 bases, V lost 4 bases, and 2 bases had no gene match. The CDR3 DNA follows: TGTGCCAGTAGTACCGGACTAGCAGATACGCAGTATTTT. Translated, it gives CASSTGLADTQYF.

V is TRBV5-5 and J is TRBJ1-2, with TRBD1 identical over 9 bases. The CDR3 totals 17 residues. J lost 6 bases, V lost 0 bases, and 12 bases had no gene match. Germline CDR1 reads SGHKS; CDR2 reads YYEKEE (reference sequence). The CDR3 sequence: CASSLGYRDRDTNGYTF. In DNA form, the CDR3 reads TGTGCCAGCAGCTTGGGTTATAGGGACAGGGATACCAATGGCTACACCTTC.

J is TRBJ1-5 and V is TRBV10-2; tentative D call: TRBD1 (6 bases). The CDR3 runs to 15 residues. Germline V gives CDR1 WSHSY, CDR2 SAAADI. Trimming took 5 bases from V and 4 from J, leaving 15 bases between them. CDR3 in amino acids: CASSPGAMGNQPQHF. The CDR3 DNA reads TGCGCCAGCAGTCCGGGGGCTATGGGAAATCAGCCCCAGCATTTT.